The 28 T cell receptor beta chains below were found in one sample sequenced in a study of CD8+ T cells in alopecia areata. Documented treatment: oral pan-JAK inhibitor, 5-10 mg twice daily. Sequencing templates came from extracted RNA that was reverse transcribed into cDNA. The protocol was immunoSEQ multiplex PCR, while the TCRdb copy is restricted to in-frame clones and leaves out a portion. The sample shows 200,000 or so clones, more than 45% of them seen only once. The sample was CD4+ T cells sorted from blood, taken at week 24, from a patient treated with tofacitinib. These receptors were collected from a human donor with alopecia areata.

In DNA, the CDR3 is TGTGCCAGCAGTTTTCCGACAGGGGCCAAAGAGACCCAGTACTTC. Translated: CASSFPTGAKETQYF. This chain connects TRBV28 to TRBJ2-5; TRBD1 matches at 8 bases. Trimming cost V 3 bases and J 3 bases; bases outside gene matches: 6. Germline CDR1 reads MDHEN; CDR2 reads SYDVKM. This CDR3 has 15 residues.

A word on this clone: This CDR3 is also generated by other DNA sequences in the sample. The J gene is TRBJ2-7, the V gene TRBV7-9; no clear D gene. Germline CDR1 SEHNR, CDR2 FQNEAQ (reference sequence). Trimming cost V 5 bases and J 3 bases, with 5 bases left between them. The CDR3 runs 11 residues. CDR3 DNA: TGTGCCAGCAGCCTTAACTACGAGCAGTACTTC. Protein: CASSLNYEQYF.

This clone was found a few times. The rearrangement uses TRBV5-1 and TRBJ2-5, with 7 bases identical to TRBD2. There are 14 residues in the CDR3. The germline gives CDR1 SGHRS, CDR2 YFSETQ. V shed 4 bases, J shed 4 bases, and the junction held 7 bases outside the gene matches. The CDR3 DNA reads TGCGCCAGCAGCAAATGGGAGGGCATAGAGACCCAGTACTTC. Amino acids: CASSKWEGIETQYF.

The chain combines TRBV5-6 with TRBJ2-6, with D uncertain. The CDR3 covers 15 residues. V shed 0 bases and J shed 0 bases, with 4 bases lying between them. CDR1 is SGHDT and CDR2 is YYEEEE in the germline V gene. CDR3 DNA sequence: TGTGCCAGCAGCTTGGACAGCTCTGGGGCCAACGTCCTGACTTTC. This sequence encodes CASSLDSSGANVLTF. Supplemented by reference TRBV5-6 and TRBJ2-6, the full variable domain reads DAGVTQSPTHLIKTRGQQVTLRCSPKSGHDTVSWYQQALGQGPQFIFQYYEEEERQRGNFPDRFSGHQFPNYSSELNVNALLLGDSALYLCASSLDSSGANVLTFGAGSRLTVL.

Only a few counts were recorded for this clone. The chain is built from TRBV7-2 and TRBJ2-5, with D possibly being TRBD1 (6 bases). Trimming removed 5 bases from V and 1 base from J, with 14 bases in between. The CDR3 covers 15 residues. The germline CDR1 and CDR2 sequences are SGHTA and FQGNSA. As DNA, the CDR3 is TGTGCCAGCAGCCCGGGACACCGATTCCAAGAGACCCAGTACTTC. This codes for CASSPGHRFQETQYF.

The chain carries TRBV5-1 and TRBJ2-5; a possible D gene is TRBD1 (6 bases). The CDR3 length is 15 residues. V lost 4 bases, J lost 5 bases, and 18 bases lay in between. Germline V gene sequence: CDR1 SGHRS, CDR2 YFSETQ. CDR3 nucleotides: TGCGCCAGCAGCCCGCGGTGGGCAGGGGAGGAGACCCAGTACTTC. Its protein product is CASSPRWAGEETQYF.

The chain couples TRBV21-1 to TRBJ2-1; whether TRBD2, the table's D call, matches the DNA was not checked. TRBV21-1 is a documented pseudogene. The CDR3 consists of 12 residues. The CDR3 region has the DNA TGTGCCAGCAGCAAGTCGGGGAATGAGCAGTTCTTC. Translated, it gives CASSKSGNEQFF.

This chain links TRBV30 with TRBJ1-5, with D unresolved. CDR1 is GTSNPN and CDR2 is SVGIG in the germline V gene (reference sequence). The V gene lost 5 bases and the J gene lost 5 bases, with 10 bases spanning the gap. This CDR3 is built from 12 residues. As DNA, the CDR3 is TGTGCCTGGGGGTCATATTATCAGCCCCAGCATTTT. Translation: CAWGSYYQPQHF.

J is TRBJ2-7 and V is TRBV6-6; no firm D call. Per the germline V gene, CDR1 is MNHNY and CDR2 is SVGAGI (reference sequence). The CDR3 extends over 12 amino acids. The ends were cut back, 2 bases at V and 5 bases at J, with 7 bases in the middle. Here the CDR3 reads CASSYVLHEQYF. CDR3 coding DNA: TGTGCCAGCAGTTACGTCTTGCACGAGCAGTACTTC.

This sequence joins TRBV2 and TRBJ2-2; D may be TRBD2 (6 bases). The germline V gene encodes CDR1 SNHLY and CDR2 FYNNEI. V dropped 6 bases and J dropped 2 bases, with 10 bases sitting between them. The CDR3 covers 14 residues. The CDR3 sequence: CASRKGGNTGELFF. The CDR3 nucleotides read TGTGCCAGCAGGAAGGGAGGAAACACCGGGGAGCTGTTTTTT.

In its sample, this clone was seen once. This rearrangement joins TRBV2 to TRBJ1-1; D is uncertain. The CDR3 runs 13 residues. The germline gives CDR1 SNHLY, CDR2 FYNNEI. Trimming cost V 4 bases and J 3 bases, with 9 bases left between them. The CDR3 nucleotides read TGTGCCAGCAGTGCGGAGGTGGACACTGAAGCTTTCTTT. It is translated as CASSAEVDTEAFF.

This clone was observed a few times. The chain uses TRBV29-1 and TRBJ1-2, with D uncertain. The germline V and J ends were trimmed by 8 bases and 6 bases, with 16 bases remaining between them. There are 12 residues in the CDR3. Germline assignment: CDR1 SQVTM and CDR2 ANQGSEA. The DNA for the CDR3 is TGCAGCTCTAAAGGGATCCCAGATGGCTACACCTTC. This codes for CSSKGIPDGYTF.

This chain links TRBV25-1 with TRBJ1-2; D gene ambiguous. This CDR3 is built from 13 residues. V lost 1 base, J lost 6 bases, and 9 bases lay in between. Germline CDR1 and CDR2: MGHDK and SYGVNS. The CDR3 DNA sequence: TGTGCCAGCAGTGAATTGGTCCTCGATGGCTACACCTTC. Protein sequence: CASSELVLDGYTF.

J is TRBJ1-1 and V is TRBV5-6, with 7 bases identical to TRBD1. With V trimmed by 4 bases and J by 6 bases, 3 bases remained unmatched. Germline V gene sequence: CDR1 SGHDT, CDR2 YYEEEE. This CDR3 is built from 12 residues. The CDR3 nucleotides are TGTGCCAGCAGCAACAGGGGTGCTGAAGCTTTCTTT. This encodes CASSNRGAEAFF.

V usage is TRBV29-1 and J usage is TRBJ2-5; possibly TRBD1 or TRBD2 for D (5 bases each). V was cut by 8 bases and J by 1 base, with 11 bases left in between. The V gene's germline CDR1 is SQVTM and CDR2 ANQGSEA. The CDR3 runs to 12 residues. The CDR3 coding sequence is TGCAGCCTCGGGACGTCCCAAGAGACCCAGTACTTC. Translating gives CSLGTSQETQYF.

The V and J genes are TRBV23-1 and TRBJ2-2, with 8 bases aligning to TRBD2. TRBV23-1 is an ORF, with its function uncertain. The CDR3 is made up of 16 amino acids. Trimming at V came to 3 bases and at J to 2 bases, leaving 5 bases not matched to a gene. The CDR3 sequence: CASSQSGGPNTGELFF. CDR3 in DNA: TGCGCCAGCAGTCAGAGCGGGGGCCCTAACACCGGGGAGCTGTTTTTT.

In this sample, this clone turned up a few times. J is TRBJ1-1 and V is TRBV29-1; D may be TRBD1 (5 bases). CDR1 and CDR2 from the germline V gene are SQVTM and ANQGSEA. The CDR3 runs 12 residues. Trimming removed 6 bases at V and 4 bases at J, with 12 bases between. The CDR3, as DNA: TGCAGCGTGGACATAGGCGGCACTGAAGCTTTCTTT. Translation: CSVDIGGTEAFF.

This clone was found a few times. CDR3 amino acids: CASRLKYEQYF. CDR3 nucleotides: TGTGCCAGCAGGTTAAAGTACGAGCAGTACTTC. The chain has TRBV7-2 and TRBJ2-7; D ambiguous. The length of the CDR3 is 11 residues. In germline, CDR1 is SGHTA, CDR2 FQGNSA. Trimming cost V 6 bases and J 4 bases, with 7 bases left between them. Variable domain in full (rest from reference TRBV7-2 and TRBJ2-7): GAGVSQSPSNKVTEKGKDVELRCDPISGHTALYWYRQSLGQGLEFLIYFQGNSAPDKSGLPSDRFSAERTGGSVSTLTIQRTQQEDSAVYLCASRLKYEQYFGPGTRLTVT.

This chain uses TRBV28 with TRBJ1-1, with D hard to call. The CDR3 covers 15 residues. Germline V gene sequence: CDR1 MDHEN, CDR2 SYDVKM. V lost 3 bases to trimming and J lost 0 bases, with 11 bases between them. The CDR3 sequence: CASSFYGKMNTEAFF. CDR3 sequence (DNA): TGTGCCAGCAGTTTCTACGGAAAGATGAACACTGAAGCTTTCTTT.

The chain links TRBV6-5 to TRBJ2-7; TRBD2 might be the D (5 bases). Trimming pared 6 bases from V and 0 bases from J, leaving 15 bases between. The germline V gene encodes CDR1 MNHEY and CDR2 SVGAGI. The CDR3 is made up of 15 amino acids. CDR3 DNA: TGTGCCAGCAGCCGGACTGCGCTGAGCTCCTACGAGCAGTACTTC. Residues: CASSRTALSSYEQYF.

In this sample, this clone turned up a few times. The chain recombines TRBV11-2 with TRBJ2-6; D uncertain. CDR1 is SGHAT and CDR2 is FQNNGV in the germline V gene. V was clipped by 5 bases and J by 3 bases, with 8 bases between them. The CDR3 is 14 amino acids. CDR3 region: CASSPPVGANVLTF. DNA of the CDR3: TGTGCCAGCAGCCCGCCGGTTGGGGCCAACGTCCTGACTTTC.

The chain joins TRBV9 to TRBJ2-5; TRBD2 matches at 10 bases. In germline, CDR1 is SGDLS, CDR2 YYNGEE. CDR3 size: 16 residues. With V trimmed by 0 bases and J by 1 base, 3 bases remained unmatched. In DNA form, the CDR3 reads TGTGCCAGCAGCGTAGGGGCTAGCGGGAGCCAAGAGACCCAGTACTTC. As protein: CASSVGASGSQETQYF.

CDR3 protein: CASSLVFGSSNYGYTF. The CDR3 region has the DNA TGTGCCAGCAGCTTAGTCTTTGGTTCCTCTAACTATGGCTACACCTTC. The V gene is TRBV7-9, the J gene TRBJ1-2; no clear D. Trimming cost V 1 base and J 0 bases, with 12 bases left between them. The CDR3 runs to 16 residues. CDR1 SEHNR and CDR2 FQNEAQ come from the germline V gene (reference sequence).

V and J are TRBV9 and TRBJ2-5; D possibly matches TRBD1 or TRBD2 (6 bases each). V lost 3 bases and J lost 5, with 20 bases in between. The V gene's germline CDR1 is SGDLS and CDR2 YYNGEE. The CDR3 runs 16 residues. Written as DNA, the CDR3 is TGTGCCAGCAGCGCCGCCGGGACACTAGCCTGGGAGACCCAGTACTTC. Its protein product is CASSAAGTLAWETQYF.

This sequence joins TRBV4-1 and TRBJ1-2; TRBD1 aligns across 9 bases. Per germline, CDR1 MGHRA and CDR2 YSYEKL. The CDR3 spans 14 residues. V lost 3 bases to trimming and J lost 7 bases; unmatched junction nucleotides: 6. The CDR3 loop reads CASSQGTGSVGYTF. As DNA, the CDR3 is TGCGCCAGCAGCCAGGGGACAGGGTCGGTTGGCTACACCTTC.

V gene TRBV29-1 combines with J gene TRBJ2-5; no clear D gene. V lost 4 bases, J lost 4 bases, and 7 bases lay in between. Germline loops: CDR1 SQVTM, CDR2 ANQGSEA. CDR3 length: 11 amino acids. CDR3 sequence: CSVGLRETQYF. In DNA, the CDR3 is TGCAGCGTTGGATTGCGAGAGACCCAGTACTTC.

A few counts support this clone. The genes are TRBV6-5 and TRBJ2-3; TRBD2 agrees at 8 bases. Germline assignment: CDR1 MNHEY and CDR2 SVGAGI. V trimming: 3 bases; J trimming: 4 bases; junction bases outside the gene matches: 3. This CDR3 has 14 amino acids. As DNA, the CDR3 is TGTGCCAGCAGTTATAGCGGGGAAGCAGATACGCAGTATTTT. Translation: CASSYSGEADTQYF.

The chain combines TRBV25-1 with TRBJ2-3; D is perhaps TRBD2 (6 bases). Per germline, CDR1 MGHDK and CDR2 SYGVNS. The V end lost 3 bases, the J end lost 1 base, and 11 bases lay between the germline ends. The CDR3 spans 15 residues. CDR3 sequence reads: CASSDPGSGTDTQYF. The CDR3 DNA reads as TGTGCCAGCAGTGACCCCGGGAGTGGCACAGATACGCAGTATTTT. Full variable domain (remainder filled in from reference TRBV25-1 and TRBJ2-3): EADIYQTPRYLVIGTGKKITLECSQTMGHDKMYWYQQDPGMELHLIHYSYGVNSTEKGDLSSESTVSRIRTEHFPLTLESARPSHTSQYLCASSDPGSGTDTQYFGPGTRLTVL.